This T cell receptor beta chain originates from a study of patients and donors after allogeneic stem cell transplantation. TCRdb processed the RT-PCR reads anew with MiXCR; each CDR3 protein has one entry. Among over 350,000 distinct CDR3 sequences listed, 16% were seen once. Germline-derived CDR1 and CDR2 are LNHDA and SQIVND (reference sequence). The CDR3 has 13 residues. V shed 3 bases and J shed 4 bases, with 9 bases lying between them. This clonotype originated in a human donor who was either an allogeneic HSCT recipient or a stem cell or donor lymphocyte infusion donor (not recorded which). It is not recorded whose cells these are; they may come from a transplant donor. The gene calls are TRBV19 and TRBJ1-1; D is unresolved. Input material: blood, either unsorted or a sorted T cell fraction (not recorded which). The CDR3 region has the DNA TGTGCCAGTAGTATTACAGCGGGCACTGAAGCTTTCTTT. Translated: CASSITAGTEAFF.